This T cell receptor beta chain was sequenced for a study of shared clonotypes between healthy human individuals. Deep was the level used in running the assay. The method was immunoSEQ multiplex PCR; TCRdb's version includes in-frame clones alone and lacks a portion of them. The repertoire has roughly 1.5 million clones, about 98% of them found once; the top ten carry around 0.45%. Negatively enriched CD4+ T cells were divided by CD45RA into naive and memory. Input material: naive CD4+ T cells sorted from blood. Subset specified: CD45RA+ positively selected. The receptor was derived from a man aged 25-40 years in good health.

In nucleotides, the CDR3 is TGTGCCAGCAGCTTAGAGAGCACAGATACGCAGTATTTT. This encodes CASSLESTDTQYF. The rearrangement links TRBV11-2 to TRBJ2-3; D is unresolved. Germline values: CDR1 SGHAT, CDR2 FQNNGV. Trimming took off 0 bases at V and 0 bases at J, with 1 base between the two ends. The CDR3 loop spans 13 amino acids.